This T cell receptor (beta chain) was captured by sequencing in a study of graft-versus-host responses after intestinal transplantation. Study background: Recipients had multivisceral, liver-intestinal, or isolated intestinal transplants. All recipients got anti-thymocyte globulin induction, then tacrolimus and steroids for 2 to 3 years. Study-wide findings and caveats: Allograft graft-versus-host to host-versus-graft clonal ratios ran high in patients with graft-donor T cell macrochimerism. Recipient bone marrow held GvH clones, some seen earlier in ileum or blood.

The CDR3 contains 13 residues. Looked up from germline, CDR1 is SQVTM and CDR2 is ANQGSEA. Deletions cut 3 bases from V and 7 bases from J, with 15 bases between. About this clone: Antigen: not known.

Repertoires were generated with immunoSEQ multiplex PCR, while TCRdb's copy carries only in-frame clones and drops some. This repertoire shows fewer than 120,000 clones, about 93% found once; its top ten account for about 0.51%. The genes are TRBV29-1 and TRBJ1-2, with unresolved D. This receptor was obtained from a human donor who received an intestinal transplant. The sample consisted of unstimulated CD8+ T cells sorted from spleen or lymph node cells, taken before intestinal transplant. CDR3 protein: CSVEVGEGLGYTF. The CDR3 region has the DNA TGCAGCGTTGAGGTCGGGGAAGGTCTTGGCTACACCTTC.